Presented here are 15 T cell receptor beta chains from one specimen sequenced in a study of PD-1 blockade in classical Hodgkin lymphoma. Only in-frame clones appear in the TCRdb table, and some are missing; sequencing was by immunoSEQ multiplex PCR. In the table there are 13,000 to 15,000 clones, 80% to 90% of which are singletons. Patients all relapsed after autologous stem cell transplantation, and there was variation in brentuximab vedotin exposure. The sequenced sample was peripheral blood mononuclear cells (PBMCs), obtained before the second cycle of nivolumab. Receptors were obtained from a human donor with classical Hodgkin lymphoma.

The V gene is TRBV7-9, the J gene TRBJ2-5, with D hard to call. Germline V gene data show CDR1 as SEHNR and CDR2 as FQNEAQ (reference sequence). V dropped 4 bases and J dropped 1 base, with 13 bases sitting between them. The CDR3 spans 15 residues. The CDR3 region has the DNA TGTGCCAGCAGCTACGTCCGGGTCCTCCAAGAGACCCAGTACTTC. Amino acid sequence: CASSYVRVLQETQYF. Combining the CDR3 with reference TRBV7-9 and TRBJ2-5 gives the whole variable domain DTGVSQNPRHKITKRGQNVTFRCDPISEHNRLYWYRQTLGQGPEFLTYFQNEAQLEKSRLLSDRFSAERPKGSFSTLEIQRTEQGDSAMYLCASSYVRVLQETQYFGPGTRLLVL.

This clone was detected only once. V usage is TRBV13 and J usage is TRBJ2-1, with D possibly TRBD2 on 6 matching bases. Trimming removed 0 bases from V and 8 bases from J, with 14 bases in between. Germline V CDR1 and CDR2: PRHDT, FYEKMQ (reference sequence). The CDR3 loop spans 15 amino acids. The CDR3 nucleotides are TGTGCCAGCAGCTTAGGCCTGGGGGGTAGGGATGAGCAGTTCTTC. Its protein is CASSLGLGGRDEQFF.

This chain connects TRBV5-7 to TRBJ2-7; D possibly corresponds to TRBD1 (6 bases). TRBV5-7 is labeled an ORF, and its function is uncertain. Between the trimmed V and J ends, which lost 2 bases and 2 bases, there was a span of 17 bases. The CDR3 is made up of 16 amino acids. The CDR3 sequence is CASSLPFRGGTYEQYF. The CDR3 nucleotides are TGTGCCAGCAGCTTACCCTTCAGGGGCGGTACCTACGAGCAGTACTTC.

CDR3 protein: CASSQFYDRDGNGYTF. Written as DNA, the CDR3 is TGCGCCAGCAGCCAATTCTATGACAGGGATGGCAATGGCTACACCTTC. The V call is TRBV4-3, the J call TRBJ1-2; the match to TRBD1 covers 7 bases. The CDR3 runs 16 residues. CDR1 and CDR2 (germline): LGHNA, YSLEER. Trimming took 2 bases from V and 6 from J; bases not matched to a gene: 12.

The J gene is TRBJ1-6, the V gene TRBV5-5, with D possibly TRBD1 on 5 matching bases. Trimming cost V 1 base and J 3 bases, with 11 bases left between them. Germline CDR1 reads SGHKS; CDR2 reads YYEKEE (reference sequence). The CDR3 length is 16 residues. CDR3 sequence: CASSLWGGGYNSPLHF. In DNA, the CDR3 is TGTGCCAGCAGCTTGTGGGGCGGAGGCTATAATTCACCCCTCCACTTT.

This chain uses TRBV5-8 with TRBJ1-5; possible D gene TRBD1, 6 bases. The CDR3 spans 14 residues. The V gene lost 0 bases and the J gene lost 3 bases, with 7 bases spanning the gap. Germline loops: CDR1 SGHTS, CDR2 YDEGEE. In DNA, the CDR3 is TGTGCCAGCAGCTTGGTGGGGGCCAATCAGCCCCAGCATTTT. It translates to CASSLVGANQPQHF.

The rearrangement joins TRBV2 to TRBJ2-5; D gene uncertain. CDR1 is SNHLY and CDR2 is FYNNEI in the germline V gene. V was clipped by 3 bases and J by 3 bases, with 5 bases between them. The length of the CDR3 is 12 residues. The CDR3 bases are TGTGCCAGCAGTGACAGTAAAGAGACCCAGTACTTC. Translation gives CASSDSKETQYF.

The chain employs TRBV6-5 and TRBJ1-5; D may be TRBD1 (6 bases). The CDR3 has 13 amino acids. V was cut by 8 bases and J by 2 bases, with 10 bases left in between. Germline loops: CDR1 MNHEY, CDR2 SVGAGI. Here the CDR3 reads CASAQGGNQPQHF. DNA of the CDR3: TGTGCCAGCGCACAGGGTGGCAATCAGCCCCAGCATTTT.

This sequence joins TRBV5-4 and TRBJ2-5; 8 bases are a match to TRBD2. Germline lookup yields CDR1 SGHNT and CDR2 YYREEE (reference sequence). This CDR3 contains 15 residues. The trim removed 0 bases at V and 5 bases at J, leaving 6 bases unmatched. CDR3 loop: CASSLVVSGDETQYF. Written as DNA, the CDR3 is TGTGCCAGCAGCTTGGTTGTTAGCGGGGACGAGACCCAGTACTTC.

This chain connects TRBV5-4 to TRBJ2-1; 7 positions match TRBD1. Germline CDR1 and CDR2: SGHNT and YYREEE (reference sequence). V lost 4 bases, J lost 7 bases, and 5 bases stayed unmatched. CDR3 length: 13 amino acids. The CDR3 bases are TGTGCCAGCAGCCTGAGACAGGGTAATGAGCAGTTCTTC. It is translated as CASSLRQGNEQFF.

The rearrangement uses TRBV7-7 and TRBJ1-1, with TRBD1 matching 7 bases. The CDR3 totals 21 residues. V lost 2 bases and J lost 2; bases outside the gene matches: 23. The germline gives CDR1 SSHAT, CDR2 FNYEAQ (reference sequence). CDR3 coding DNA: TGTGCCAGCAGCTTAAGGGAGTGGACAGGTCCACCCAGGGGGGCCAACACTGAAGCTTTCTTT. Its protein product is CASSLREWTGPPRGANTEAFF.

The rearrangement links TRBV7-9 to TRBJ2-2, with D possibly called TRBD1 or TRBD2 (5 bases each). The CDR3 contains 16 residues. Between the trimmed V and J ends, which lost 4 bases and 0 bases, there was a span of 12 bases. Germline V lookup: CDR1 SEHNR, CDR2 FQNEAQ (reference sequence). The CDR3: CASSSAGRPNTGELFF. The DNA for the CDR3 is TGTGCCAGCAGCTCAGCAGGGAGACCGAACACCGGGGAGCTGTTTTTT.

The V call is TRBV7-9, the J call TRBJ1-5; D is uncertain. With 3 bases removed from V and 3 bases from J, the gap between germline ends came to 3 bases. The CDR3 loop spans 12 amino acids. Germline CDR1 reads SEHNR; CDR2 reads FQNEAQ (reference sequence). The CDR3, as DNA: TGTGCCAGCAGCTTTTTCAATCAGCCCCAGCATTTT. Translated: CASSFFNQPQHF.

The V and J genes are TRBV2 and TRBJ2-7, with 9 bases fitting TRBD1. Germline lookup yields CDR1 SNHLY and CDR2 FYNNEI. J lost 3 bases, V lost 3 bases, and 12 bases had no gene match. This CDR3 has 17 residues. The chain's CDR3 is CASSDTERDRAYYEQYF. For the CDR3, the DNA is TGTGCCAGCAGTGATACGGAGAGGGACAGGGCTTACTACGAGCAGTACTTC.

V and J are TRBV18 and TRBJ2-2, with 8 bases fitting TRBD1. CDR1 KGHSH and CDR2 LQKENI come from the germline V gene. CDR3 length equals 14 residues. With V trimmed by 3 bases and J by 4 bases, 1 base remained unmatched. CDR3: CASSPTGATGELFF. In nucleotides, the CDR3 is TGTGCCAGCTCACCGACAGGGGCCACCGGGGAGCTGTTTTTT.